Given below is one T cell receptor beta chain in context. MiXCR, run by TCRdb on the 5' RACE reads, gives a single entry per CDR3 protein. The sample records under 800,000 distinct CDR3 sequences, roughly 20% being singletons. This specimen comes from a study of identical twins. CDR3 length: 14 residues. CDR1 is SEHNR and CDR2 is FQNEAQ in the germline V gene (reference sequence). V was pared by 6 bases and J by 8 bases, with 11 bases of the junction left unmatched. These data are also associated with another study on T cells expressing NK-cell markers. That paper states: The TCR beta repertoires were obtained from sorted CD3+CD56+NKG2C+, CD3+CD56+NKG2C- and CD3+CD56-NKG2C+ T cells. One of the eight sequenced donors was seronegative, whereas the other seven were HCMV-seropositive. Of the CD8+ T cells in about 6 donors, roughly 1.0-7.5% belonged to dominant NKG2C+ clonotypes. Similarly, these clonotypes led the CD3+CD56-NKG2C+ fraction as well in a handful of donors.

The sequencing input was PBMCs. The chain couples TRBV7-9 to TRBJ1-2; 8 bases are shared with TRBD1. The sequence was obtained from a woman under 30 in good health. CDR3 amino acids: CASRRDQGAFGYTF. CDR3 nucleotide sequence: TGTGCCAGCAGACGCGATCAGGGGGCGTTCGGCTACACCTTC. Variable domain in full (rest from reference TRBV7-9 and TRBJ1-2): DTGVSQNPRHKITKRGQNVTFRCDPISEHNRLYWYRQTLGQGPEFLTYFQNEAQLEKSRLLSDRFSAERPKGSFSTLEIQRTEQGDSAMYLCASRRDQGAFGYTFGSGTRLTVV.